Described below is a single T cell receptor beta chain sequence and its context. As yet, its antigen is unknown. The entry originates in a study of T cell responses to AZD1222 COVID-19 vaccine. General study findings and limits: The donor group comprised mostly white British people and more females; the analysis possibly underestimated clonal diversity. Baseline testing showed seropositivity in only six AZD1222 recipients.

There are 15 residues in the CDR3. Trimming took 0 bases from V and 2 from J; bases not matched to a gene: 2. Germline lookup yields CDR1 MNHEY and CDR2 SMNVEV (reference sequence). The data were produced by immunoSEQ multiplex PCR, yet TCRdb's version contains in-frame clones alone and is incomplete. The data show about 110,000 clones, with 75% to 95% seen just once and 6.2% held by the top ten. The sequence came from an adult who received the AZD1222 COVID-19 vaccine. The chain has TRBV27 and TRBJ2-7; 9 nucleotides match TRBD2. The sequencing used peripheral blood, collected 28 days after the second AZD1222 dose. The CDR3 spells CASSLSSGGTYEQYF. The CDR3 DNA sequence: TGTGCCAGCAGTTTATCCAGCGGGGGGACCTACGAGCAGTACTTC.